Each of the 26 T cell receptor beta chains below was sequenced from the same sample in a study of tumor and adjacent non-tumor tissue in lung cancer. TCRbeta libraries were built with three rounds of nested PCR, modified from ARM-PCR. TCRdb re-derived calls from the multiplex PCR reads in MiXCR, one entry per CDR3 protein. The sample lists approximately 130,000 distinct CDR3 sequences, 66% occurring once. No cell sorting was done before RNA was extracted from the tissue. Sequences were obtained from lung tumor tissue. These receptors all come from a man aged 30-40 years with non-small cell lung cancer.

This clonotype was observed a few times. The CDR3 is CASSLLVSGANEKLFF. The DNA of the CDR3 is TGCGCCAGCAGCTTGTTGGTGTCGGGGGCTAATGAAAAACTGTTTTTT. The rearrangement uses TRBV5-1 and TRBJ1-4; weak D call: TRBD1 (5 bases). The CDR3 length is 16 residues. Trimming cost V 1 base and J 3 bases, with 13 bases left between them. Per the germline V gene, CDR1 is SGHRS and CDR2 is YFSETQ. Combining the CDR3 with reference TRBV5-1 and TRBJ1-4 gives the whole variable domain KAGVTQTPRYLIKTRGQQVTLSCSPISGHRSVSWYQQTPGQGLQFLFEYFSETQRNKGNFPGRFSGRQFSNSRSEMNVSTLELGDSALYLCASSLLVSGANEKLFFGSGTQLSVL.

This clonotype was found many times. The chain combines TRBV29-1 with TRBJ1-1; D is unresolved. The germline V gene has CDR1 SQVTM and CDR2 ANQGSEA. V dropped 7 bases and J dropped 4 bases, with 13 bases sitting between them. The CDR3 contains 12 residues. CDR3 sequence: CSAAQVFTEAFF. In nucleotides, the CDR3 is TGCAGCGCTGCTCAGGTATTCACTGAAGCTTTCTTT. Combining the CDR3 with reference TRBV29-1 and TRBJ1-1 gives the whole variable domain SAVISQKPSRDICQRGTSLTIQCQVDSQVTMMFWYRQQPGQSLTLIATANQGSEATYESGFVIDKFPISRPNLTFSTLTVSNMSPEDSSIYLCSAAQVFTEAFFGQGTRLTVV.

Of note for this clonotype: This may come from a read error, since a much larger clone is one base off. The chain uses TRBV10-3 and TRBJ2-7; TRBD1 aligns across 8 bases. Germline V gene lookup returns CDR1 ENHRY and CDR2 SYGVKD. CDR3 length: 12 residues. The CDR3 protein is CAISAGGYEHYF. For the CDR3, the DNA is TGTGCCATCAGTGCAGGGGGCTACGAGCACTACTTC.

In the case of this clonotype: Sequence at one end of the junction differs from germline and may be a read error. The chain recombines TRBV6-1 with TRBJ1-2; 7 nucleotides match TRBD1. The CDR3 sequence is 15 residues long. Germline V lookup: CDR1 MNHNS, CDR2 SASEGT. CDR3 loop: CASIKGDSLNYRYTF. Here the CDR3 DNA reads TGTGCCAGCATCAAAGGGGACAGCCTCAACTATCGCTACACCTTC.

On this clonotype: The junction and the germline gene differ at one end; a read error may be behind it. The rearrangement uses TRBV6-2 or TRBV6-3 and TRBJ2-2; no clear D. This CDR3 contains 14 residues. Germline V lookup: CDR1 MNHEY, CDR2 SVGEGT. The CDR3 DNA sequence: TGTGCCAACAGTTTGGTTGTTGACACCGGGGAGCTGTTTTTT. Its translation: CANSLVVDTGELFF.

Of note for this clonotype: A read error is possible here, since a much larger clone lies one base away. The chain carries TRBV29-1 and TRBJ1-1, with TRBD1 matching 7 bases. From germline, CDR1 is SQVTM and CDR2 ANQGSEA. V shed 7 bases and J 12 bases; nucleotides not matched to a gene: 20. The CDR3 contains 14 residues. The CDR3 region has the DNA TGCAGCGCCGACCAACAGGGGAAGGGCACGGCAACTTTCTTT. As protein: CSADQQGKGTATFF.

V and J are TRBV5-1 and TRBJ1-2; no clear D. V lost 0 bases to trimming and J lost 5 bases, with 11 bases between them. The CDR3 has 14 amino acids. Per germline, CDR1 SGHRS and CDR2 YFSETQ. Here the CDR3 reads CASSLEPLGYGYTF. The CDR3 coding sequence is TGCGCCAGCAGCTTGGAGCCCCTAGGGTATGGCTACACCTTC. Based on the CDR3 plus reference TRBV5-1 and TRBJ1-2, the full variable domain is KAGVTQTPRYLIKTRGQQVTLSCSPISGHRSVSWYQQTPGQGLQFLFEYFSETQRNKGNFPGRFSGRQFSNSRSEMNVSTLELGDSALYLCASSLEPLGYGYTFGSGTRLTVV.

As regards this clonotype: The CDR3 ends on some other residue instead of the conserved phenylalanine or tryptophan, so this is likely a read error. This chain links TRBV6-5 with TRBJ1-2; maybe TRBD1 (6 bases). The germline V gene encodes CDR1 MNHEY and CDR2 SVGAGI. The CDR3 covers 13 residues. V lost 9 bases, J lost 2 bases, and 13 bases lay in between. This CDR3 reads CASKQGLNYGYTL. CDR3 in DNA: TGTGCCAGTAAACAGGGCCTGAACTATGGCTACACCCTT.

For this clonotype: A much larger clone differs by one base, so this may be a read error. In this CDR3 the conserved last residue, phenylalanine or tryptophan, is missing, so a read error is likely. The rearrangement links TRBV6-1 to TRBJ1-1; TRBD1 matches at 7 bases. V dropped 6 bases and J dropped 3; count of bases not matched to a gene: 7. This CDR3 comprises 14 residues. Germline lookup yields CDR1 MNHNS and CDR2 SASEGT. Here the CDR3 DNA reads TGTGCCAGCAGAACGACAGGGTGGGACACTGAAGCTTTCATT. This codes for CASRTTGWDTEAFI.

The chain couples TRBV2 to TRBJ1-2; D ambiguous. The V end was cut by 4 bases, the J end by 4 bases, with 16 bases between. This CDR3 contains 15 residues. Germline assignment: CDR1 SNHLY and CDR2 FYNNEI. The CDR3: CASSVVRAQVYGYTF. In DNA form, the CDR3 reads TGTGCCAGCAGTGTAGTAAGGGCGCAGGTCTATGGCTACACCTTC.

About this clonotype: A read error is possible here, since a much larger clone lies one base away. A read error is likely, as this CDR3 ends without the conserved phenylalanine or tryptophan. The chain has TRBV20-1 and TRBJ2-2; 7 nucleotides align to TRBD1. The junction had 8 bases not matched to a gene; V was cut back by 6 bases and J by 4 bases. The length of the CDR3 is 14 residues. Germline-derived CDR1 and CDR2 are DFQATT and SNEGSKA (reference sequence). CDR3: CSANRDSSTGELFV. The DNA of the CDR3 is TGCAGTGCGAACCGGGACAGTTCCACCGGGGAGCTGTTTGTT.

This clonotype was seen a single time. A junction end diverges from the germline sequence, so it may reflect a read error. The V and J genes are TRBV5-1 and TRBJ1-3, with D tentatively TRBD1 (5 bases). This CDR3 contains 15 residues. CDR1 and CDR2 from the germline V gene are SGHRS and YFSETQ. CDR3 DNA sequence: TGCACCAGCAGGGAGGCCGCGGGCTCTGGAAACACCATATACTTT. It translates to CTSREAAGSGNTIYF.

This clonotype appeared many times. The chain links TRBV4-1 to TRBJ1-1, with D perhaps matching TRBD1 (5 bases). CDR3 length equals 14 residues. CDR1 is MGHRA and CDR2 is YSYEKL in the germline V gene. Trimming shortened V by 1 base and J by 2 bases, and 8 bases separated the two germline ends. The DNA for the CDR3 is TGCGCCAGCAGCCAAGGCAGGGCTAACACTGAAGCTTTCTTT. It codes for CASSQGRANTEAFF.

A remark on this clonotype: A read error is likely, as this CDR3 ends without the conserved phenylalanine or tryptophan. This chain connects TRBV29-1 to TRBJ2-6, with 9 positions matching TRBD2. Germline V CDR1 and CDR2: SQVTM, ANQGSEA. CDR3 size: 17 residues. The DNA for the CDR3 is TGTAGCGTTGAGGAGGTAGCGGGAGTTTCTGGGGCCAACGTCCTGACTCTC. Translation gives CSVEEVAGVSGANVLTL.

Comment on this clonotype: This may stem from a read error, because a much larger clone lies one nucleotide away. The CDR3 sequence: CASTQGFGRELFF. Written as DNA, the CDR3 is TGTGCCAGCACTCAGGGTTTCGGCAGGGAGCTGTTTTTT. The rearrangement joins TRBV12-3 or TRBV12-4 to TRBJ2-2; D possibly corresponds to TRBD1 (5 bases). This CDR3 is built from 13 residues. The V end was cut by 7 bases, the J end by 9 bases, with 15 bases between.

In regard to this clonotype: Because the CDR3 is missing its conserved closing phenylalanine or tryptophan, this is likely a read error. The DNA is omitted, as the CDR3 cannot be located on it reliably, and the CDR3 follows TCRdb's listing. The rearrangement links TRBV4-3 to TRBJ2-3. Germline CDR1 and CDR2: LGHNA and YSLEER. From its first to its last residue, the CDR3 has 13 amino acids. The CDR3 spells CASSQSQQDTQCS.

On this clonotype itself: Given a much more abundant clone one base away, this may be a read error. The chain links TRBV29-1 to TRBJ1-4; maybe TRBD1 (6 bases). The germline CDR1 and CDR2 sequences are SQVTM and ANQGSEA. The CDR3 covers 16 residues. CDR3 nucleotide sequence: TGCAACGTTGACGTCATTCCAGACAGAAGGGTCCAGGGGCTGTTTTTT. This gives the protein CNVDVIPDRRVQGLFF.

Concerning this clonotype itself: This clone may be a read error of a much larger clone one base away. The chain joins TRBV5-6 to TRBJ1-6; possibly TRBD1 for D (5 bases). Trimming removed 3 bases from V and 8 bases from J, with 9 bases in between. The CDR3 length is 13 residues. The germline CDR1 and CDR2 sequences are SGHDT and YYEEEE. The DNA of the CDR3 is TGTGCCAGCAGCTGGGACGGGGATTCACCCCTCCACTTT. Its translation: CASSWDGDSPLHF.

As concerns this clonotype: A much larger clone sits a single nucleotide away, making a read error possible. This chain connects TRBV12-3 or TRBV12-4 to TRBJ2-3; the D is unclear. Trimming stripped 7 bases from V and 3 bases from J, with 17 bases between. CDR3 length: 15 amino acids. The CDR3 sequence: CASNPGAYLTDTQYF. The CDR3 coding sequence is TGTGCCAGCAACCCCGGCGCGTACCTAACAGATACGCAGTATTTT.

The chain is built from TRBV4-3 and TRBJ1-1, with D possibly TRBD1 on 6 matching bases. The length of the CDR3 is 13 residues. The V and J ends lost 3 bases and 13 bases respectively, with 18 bases between them. Germline loops: CDR1 LGHNA, CDR2 YSLEER. The CDR3 DNA follows: TGCGCCAGCAGCCAGAACCGGGACACTGAGGTTTTCTTT. Translating it yields CASSQNRDTEVFF.

The sample holds one count of this clonotype. Sequence at one end of the junction differs from germline and may be a read error. The chain uses TRBV6-5 and TRBJ2-7, with TRBD2 matching over 10 bases. In germline, CDR1 is MNHEY, CDR2 SVGAGI. The CDR3 consists of 15 residues. CDR3 in DNA: TGTGCCAGCAGCTGGTCTTCTAGCGGGAGCTACGAGCCGTACTTC. Translation gives CASSWSSSGSYEPYF.

Concerning this clonotype: The conserved phenylalanine or tryptophan is not found at the CDR3 terminus, so this likely reflects a read error. The rearrangement uses TRBV20-1 and TRBJ1-4; weak D call: TRBD1 (6 bases). The CDR3 runs 13 residues. V was shortened by 8 bases and J by 9 bases, with 19 bases between the two germline ends. The germline CDR1 and CDR2 sequences are DFQATT and SNEGSKA (reference sequence). The CDR3 DNA sequence: TGCAGTACTTCCGGGACACTGGGGAAAAAACTGTTTTTA. Translated: CSTSGTLGKKLFL.

Worth noting for this clonotype: A much larger clone is a single base away; this may be a read error. This sequence joins TRBV24-1 and TRBJ2-2; 8 bases are a match to TRBD1. Per germline, CDR1 KGHDR and CDR2 SFDVKD. This CDR3 has 16 amino acids. The CDR3 region is CATCESGGIASGELFF. CDR3 DNA: TGTGCCACCTGTGAGTCAGGGGGCATCGCTTCCGGGGAGCTGTTTTTT.

A note on this clonotype: An end of the junction differs from the germline gene, which may be a read error. V and J are TRBV20-1 and TRBJ1-1; D is unresolved. CDR1 and CDR2 from the germline V gene are DFQATT and SNEGSKA (reference sequence). The CDR3 covers 13 residues. CDR3 region: CSVSPAMNTAAFF. The CDR3 DNA sequence: TGCAGTGTTAGTCCCGCTATGAACACTGCAGCTTTCTTT.

Regarding this clonotype: One junction end does not reproduce the germline sequence, and a read error may be involved. The chain recombines TRBV6-1 with TRBJ1-6; no reliable D call. This CDR3 has 15 residues. CDR1 is MNHNS, CDR2 SASEGT, per germline. The CDR3 here is CASSLRPLGNSPPHF. The CDR3 DNA is TGTGCCAGCAGTCTGAGACCGCTAGGGAATTCACCCCCCCACTTT.

This sequence joins TRBV19 and TRBJ2-3; D assignment may be TRBD1 or TRBD2 (5 bases each). The CDR3 extends over 15 amino acids. Germline V gives CDR1 LNHDA, CDR2 SQIVND (reference sequence). V shed 1 base and J shed 0 bases, with 8 bases lying between them. CDR3 in DNA: TGTGCCAGTAGTATAGGGGGACCAAGCACAGATACGCAGTATTTT. Translated, it gives CASSIGGPSTDTQYF.